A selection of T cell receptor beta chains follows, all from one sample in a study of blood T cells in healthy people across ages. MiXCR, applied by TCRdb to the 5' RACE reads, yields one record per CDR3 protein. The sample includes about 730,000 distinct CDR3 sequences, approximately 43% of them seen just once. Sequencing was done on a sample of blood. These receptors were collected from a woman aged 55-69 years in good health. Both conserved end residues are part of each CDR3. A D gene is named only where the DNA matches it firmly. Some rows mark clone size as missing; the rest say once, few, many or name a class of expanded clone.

TGCGCCACCAGTGACACTCGAACTGTCCAAGAGACCCAGTACTTC	CATSDTRTVQETQYF	.	.	TRBV24-1	TRBJ2-5
TGCAGCGTGGGACAACCGCCTGACGAGCAGTACTTC	CSVGQPPDEQYF	.	.	TRBV29-1	TRBJ2-7
TGTGCCTGGAGGAGGGGGGGCGCAGCCACTGAAGCTTTCTTT	CAWRRGGAATEAFF	.	.	TRBV30	TRBJ1-1
TGCGCCAGCAGCTTGTACGGAACGGATAGCAATCAGCCCCAGCATTTT	CASSLYGTDSNQPQHF	few	.	TRBV5-1	TRBJ1-5
TGTGCCAGCAGTAAACAGGGGGGATATGCTGAAGCTTTCTTT	CASSKQGGYAEAFF	.	TRBD1	TRBV6-5	TRBJ1-1
TGCGCCAGCAGCTCCATGAGGGGAGGGCCGCGCAATGAGCAGTTCTTC	CASSSMRGGPRNEQFF	many	TRBD2	TRBV5-1	TRBJ2-1
TGCAGTGCTAGAATCCAGAGCATGAACACCGGGGAGCTGTTTTTT	CSARIQSMNTGELFF	.	.	TRBV20-1	TRBJ2-2
TGCAGCGTTGGGGTGGGTGGGACTAGCAGCTTCTACAATGAGCAGTACTTC	CSVGVGGTSSFYNEQYF	.	TRBD2	TRBV29-1	TRBJ2-7
TGTGCCAGCAGCCAACAGCGGGAGTATCCCTACGAGCAGTACTTC	CASSQQREYPYEQYF	few	TRBD2	TRBV11-2	TRBJ2-7
TGTGCCAGCAAAGAGTCTCATAGCTCCTACGAGCAGTACTTC	CASKESHSSYEQYF	.	.	TRBV6-1	TRBJ2-7
TGTGCCAGCCGAGGACAGGCCTCTAATGAGCAGTTCTTC	CASRGQASNEQFF	many	TRBD1	TRBV7-9	TRBJ2-1
TGTGCCAGCAGCCTACAACTCGGGGTGGAAGACGAGCAGTACTTC	CASSLQLGVEDEQYF	.	.	TRBV12-3/TRBV12-4	TRBJ2-7
TGCAGTGCTACCCGGACAGGGGGCAATCAGCCCCAGCATTTT	CSATRTGGNQPQHF	few	TRBD1	TRBV20-1	TRBJ1-5
TGCAGTGCTAGAGTAGGGGACAGCCTCACCTATGGCTACACCTTC	CSARVGDSLTYGYTF	.	TRBD1	TRBV20-1	TRBJ1-2
TGTGCCAGCAGCGCTATGGACAGAGTGATCTCCTACGAGCAGTACTTC	CASSAMDRVISYEQYF	.	.	TRBV21-1	TRBJ2-7
TGTGCCAGCAGCCCTGCCGGGACAGCCTCCAACTATGGCTACACCTTC	CASSPAGTASNYGYTF	.	TRBD1	TRBV7-3	TRBJ1-2
TGCGCCAGCAGCTTGGGGACTAGCGGGCCCTACAATGAGCAGTTCTTC	CASSLGTSGPYNEQFF	.	TRBD2	TRBV5-1	TRBJ2-1
TGTGCCAGCTGCCACAGACAGCCTTCGAACACCGGGGAGCTGTTTTTT	CASCHRQPSNTGELFF	.	.	TRBV13	TRBJ2-2
TGTGCCAGCAGTCCTGCCGGGACCGTAAGCTCCTACGAGCAGTACTTC	CASSPAGTVSSYEQYF	few	.	TRBV27	TRBJ2-7
TGTGCCAGCAGTTTATTTGATGGCCGGAACACTGAAGCTTTCTTT	CASSLFDGRNTEAFF	.	.	TRBV27	TRBJ1-1
TGTGCCAGCAAACTAGCGGGAGGCCCCTACGAGCAGTACTTC	CASKLAGGPYEQYF	.	TRBD2	TRBV2	TRBJ2-7
TGCAGCGTAGAAAGACAGGGATCGGAGACCCAGTACTTC	CSVERQGSETQYF	.	TRBD1	TRBV29-1	TRBJ2-5
TGCGCCAGCAGCTTGACCGGGACAGGGGAGGGCTACACCTTC	CASSLTGTGEGYTF	few	TRBD1	TRBV5-1	TRBJ1-2
TGTGCTAGTGGTTTGGGGACTAGCCTAGAGACCCAGTACTTC	CASGLGTSLETQYF	.	TRBD2	TRBV12-5	TRBJ2-5
TGTGCCAGCAGTTTCGGGGGGTCTAACACCGGGGAGCTGTTTTTT	CASSFGGSNTGELFF	few	TRBD2	TRBV12-3/TRBV12-4	TRBJ2-2
TGTGCCTGCAGACCAACGGGACAGGTAGCCTACGAGCAGTACTTC	CACRPTGQVAYEQYF	.	TRBD1	TRBV11-2	TRBJ2-7
TGCGCCAGCAGCTTGGGACAGAAGAATGAAAAACTGTTTTTT	CASSLGQKNEKLFF	.	.	TRBV5-1	TRBJ1-4
TGTGCCAGCAGCAAAGAGTCGGCAGGGGAATTCTACGAGCAGTACTTC	CASSKESAGEFYEQYF	.	.	TRBV21-1	TRBJ2-7
TGTGCCAGCCAAAACCGGGACAGTGGTGGTCGTACGCAGTATTTT	CASQNRDSGGRTQYF	.	TRBD1	TRBV7-9	TRBJ2-3
TGTGCCAGCAGCCGCCAGACAGGGATGTACCAAGAGACCCAGTACTTC	CASSRQTGMYQETQYF	few	TRBD1	TRBV14	TRBJ2-5
TGTGCCAGCAGTGAGGTTCGGACAGATACGCAGTATTTT	CASSEVRTDTQYF	.	.	TRBV2	TRBJ2-3
TGCGCCAGCAGCTTACTTTTCGACAATGAGCAGTTCTTC	CASSLLFDNEQFF	few	.	TRBV5-1	TRBJ2-1
TGTGCCACCAGTGATTTGTGGCAGGAGACTAGCTCCTACAATGAGCAGTTCTTC	CATSDLWQETSSYNEQFF	.	.	TRBV24-1	TRBJ2-1
TGCAGCGCCCGGGAGGGGCTCGCAGATACGCAGTATTTT	CSAREGLADTQYF	.	TRBD2	TRBV29-1	TRBJ2-3
TGTGCCAGCAGTGCGACAGAAGTGGGATCCTACAATGAGCAGTTCTTC	CASSATEVGSYNEQFF	.	.	TRBV28	TRBJ2-1
TGCAGCGTCCCCGGGACGGAAACCTACGAGCAGTACTTC	CSVPGTETYEQYF	many	.	TRBV29-1	TRBJ2-7
TGTGCCATCAGCGACACTGACAACTATGGCTACACCTTC	CAISDTDNYGYTF	few	.	TRBV10-3	TRBJ1-2
TGTGCCAGCAGTCATACAGGGGGCTTGGAAGGAAACACCATATATTTT	CASSHTGGLEGNTIYF	.	TRBD1	TRBV12-3/TRBV12-4	TRBJ1-3
TGCAGTGCCATGAAGGACACTGAAGCTTTCTTT	CSAMKDTEAFF	few	.	TRBV20-1	TRBJ1-1
TGTGCCAGCAGCCAAGAAGGACAGGGTGTGGGTGAGCAGTACTTC	CASSQEGQGVGEQYF	.	TRBD1	TRBV3-1	TRBJ2-5
TGCGCCAGCAGACAAGATCCGAACAGGGGCTACGATGAGCAGTTCTTC	CASRQDPNRGYDEQFF	once	TRBD1	TRBV4-1	TRBJ2-1
TGTGCCAGCAGTTACGACGGCAGGCCCGTCCAAGAGACCCAGTACTTC	CASSYDGRPVQETQYF	once	.	TRBV6-5	TRBJ2-5
TGCAGTGCTAGGAGTGGACAGGGAAGAACAGATACGCAGTATTTT	CSARSGQGRTDTQYF	.	TRBD1	TRBV20-1	TRBJ2-3
TGTGCCAGCACCTTGGGAGCGACAGGGCAGGAAAAACTGTTTTTT	CASTLGATGQEKLFF	many	TRBD1	TRBV12-3/TRBV12-4	TRBJ1-4
TGCAGTGCTAGAGATATAGAAGCGGGGGGCCGTGCAGATACGCAGTATTTT	CSARDIEAGGRADTQYF	.	TRBD2	TRBV20-1	TRBJ2-3
TGTGCCAGCAGTCCCCTAGGAACTCTTCGGGAGACCCAGTACTTC	CASSPLGTLRETQYF	.	.	TRBV12-3/TRBV12-4	TRBJ2-5
TGTGCCAGCAGCTTTTGGGGTAGCGGGGGGTTACTCTCCTACAATGAGCAGTTCTTC	CASSFWGSGGLLSYNEQFF	.	TRBD2	TRBV7-2	TRBJ2-1
TGTGCCAGCAGCTTAGGCCGTTGGAATGAGCAGTACTTC	CASSLGRWNEQYF	once	.	TRBV7-2	TRBJ2-7
TGCAGTGCTCACGAGACTAGCGGGAAATTAACAGATACGCAGTATTTT	CSAHETSGKLTDTQYF	.	TRBD2	TRBV20-1	TRBJ2-3
TGTGCCTCACAGTTCCCAGGGGAAGATGGCTACACCTTC	CASQFPGEDGYTF	once	.	TRBV9	TRBJ1-2
TGCGCCAGCAGCTTGGACGGGGGAGGGCCAGGGAATGAGCAGTACTTC	CASSLDGGGPGNEQYF	.	TRBD2	TRBV5-1	TRBJ2-7
TGCAGTGCTAGAGATCCCGAGCGGTCTGGGTCCTACAATGAGCAGTTCTTC	CSARDPERSGSYNEQFF	.	.	TRBV20-1	TRBJ2-1
TGTGCCAGCACCCCTCGGGACAGGCTTCTCGGACAGTTCTTC	CASTPRDRLLGQFF	.	TRBD1	TRBV6-2/TRBV6-3	TRBJ2-1
TGTGCCAGCAGCCCACAGGGGGTTGGCTCCTACAATGAGCAGTTCTTC	CASSPQGVGSYNEQFF	.	TRBD1	TRBV7-9	TRBJ2-1
TGTGCCAGCAGCTTTGGAACTAGGTACGAGCAGTACTTC	CASSFGTRYEQYF	.	.	TRBV7-3	TRBJ2-7
TGTGCCAGCAGCGAAAACAGGGTTGCTGATGGCTACACCTTC	CASSENRVADGYTF	.	.	TRBV7-3	TRBJ1-2
TGCAGTGCTAGAGCCCTGGGGGGCCGCTCCTACAATGAGCAGTTCTTC	CSARALGGRSYNEQFF	.	.	TRBV20-1	TRBJ2-1
TGTGCCAGCAGTTACGCGGGAAAAGAGACCCAGTACTTC	CASSYAGKETQYF	many	.	TRBV6-2/TRBV6-3	TRBJ2-5
TGTGCCACCAGTGACCCGAGGGAAACCGGGACTAGCGGGAGGGCAGATACGCAGTATTTT	CATSDPRETGTSGRADTQYF	few	TRBD2	TRBV24-1	TRBJ2-3